The clone carrying this T cell receptor (beta chain) was seen only once. This entry is derived from a study of T cell changes during pregnancy in multiple sclerosis. Assay used: immunoSEQ multiplex PCR; TCRdb lists only in-frame clones, some missing. The sample holds under 50,000 clones, 85% to 95% seen once. The CDR3 length is 17 residues. V was pared by 4 bases and J by 0 bases, with 19 bases between. Germline V gene data show CDR1 as SGHRS and CDR2 as YFSETQ. The TCR sequence derives from a female donor with multiple sclerosis, enrolled in a pregnancy study. The chain links TRBV5-1 to TRBJ1-1; a weak D match, TRBD1 (5 bases). The material sequenced was CD8+ T cells from peripheral blood mononuclear cells, taken after pregnancy. The CDR3 DNA sequence: TGCGCCAGCAGCCCGAAAACAGGCCCCATCATGAACACTGAAGCTTTCTTT. Translated: CASSPKTGPIMNTEAFF. Based on the CDR3 plus reference TRBV5-1 and TRBJ1-1, the full variable domain is KAGVTQTPRYLIKTRGQQVTLSCSPISGHRSVSWYQQTPGQGLQFLFEYFSETQRNKGNFPGRFSGRQFSNSRSEMNVSTLELGDSALYLCASSPKTGPIMNTEAFFGQGTRLTVV.